The next 22 T cell receptor beta chains were all read from a single sample in a study of shared clonotypes between healthy human individuals. Naive CD8 cells comprised CD45RO-negative, CCR7-positively selected cells, excluding terminally differentiated effector memory CD45RA+ cells. The table came from immunoSEQ multiplex PCR; TCRdb's copy has only in-frame clones and leaves some out. The sample has millions of clones, about 95% seen once. Sequenced input: naive CD8+ T cells sorted from blood. The receptors were sampled from a man aged 18 to 30 in good health.

For this clone: Germline and junction disagree at one end, which may indicate a read error. This chain uses TRBV29-1 with TRBJ2-3; TRBD2 might be the D (6 bases). The germline V gene encodes CDR1 SQVTM and CDR2 ANQGSEA. This CDR3 has 16 residues. The DNA of the CDR3 is TGCAGCGTCGAAGGGACTGACAGTTCTAGCACAGATACGCAGTATTTT. Its protein product is CSVEGTDSSSTDTQYF.

The chain links TRBV19 to TRBJ1-5; 7 nucleotides line up with TRBD1. The germline V gene encodes CDR1 LNHDA and CDR2 SQIVND (reference sequence). J lost 4 bases, V lost 3 bases, and 9 bases had no gene match. The CDR3 has 16 amino acids. The CDR3 nucleotides read TGTGCCAGTAGTATCGACAGGGTGGGAGGGAATCAGCCCCAGCATTTT. It is translated as CASSIDRVGGNQPQHF.

This clone occurred once. The chain uses TRBV4-3 and TRBJ2-1, with no clear D. CDR1 is LGHNA, CDR2 YSLEER, per germline. Trimming pared 0 bases from V and 7 bases from J, leaving 7 bases between. The CDR3 consists of 13 residues. The CDR3 DNA is TGCGCCAGCAGCCAAGATGGTACAAATGAGCAGTTCTTC. Translating gives CASSQDGTNEQFF.

The V and J genes are TRBV2 and TRBJ1-5, with D possibly TRBD1 on 6 matching bases. CDR3 length: 15 residues. V dropped 6 bases and J dropped 3 bases, with 15 bases sitting between them. The germline V gene has CDR1 SNHLY and CDR2 FYNNEI. For the CDR3, the DNA is TGTGCCAGCAGCGAGGGGGGGTTGAACAATCAGCCCCAGCATTTT. It encodes CASSEGGLNNQPQHF.

About this clone itself: The same CDR3 is also encoded by other DNA sequences in this sample. This chain joins TRBV2 and TRBJ1-1; the D is unclear. The CDR3 is 11 amino acids. CDR1 is SNHLY and CDR2 is FYNNEI in the germline V gene. V was clipped by 4 bases and J by 4 bases, with 4 bases between them. The CDR3 DNA reads TGTGCCAGCAGTGGAGGCACTGAAGCTTTCTTT. This gives the protein CASSGGTEAFF.

The J gene is TRBJ2-2, the V gene TRBV6-5; D unclear. The CDR3 is made up of 14 amino acids. The germline CDR1 and CDR2 sequences are MNHEY and SVGAGI. V was clipped by 10 bases and J by 3 bases, with 15 bases between them. The CDR3 sequence is CATASVRDTGELFF. The CDR3 coding sequence is TGTGCCACAGCCTCGGTCCGGGACACCGGGGAGCTGTTTTTT.

The chain couples TRBV5-1 to TRBJ2-2, with 11 positions matching TRBD2. Losses at the gene ends were 4 bases for V and 4 bases for J; bases not matched to a gene: 12. Germline V CDR1 and CDR2: SGHRS, YFSETQ. The CDR3 is 18 residues long. The CDR3 DNA reads TGCGCCAGCAGCCCTAAACTAGCGGGGGCTCGGGGCACCGGGGAGCTGTTTTTT. Translating gives CASSPKLAGARGTGELFF.

Regarding this clone: Other nucleotide sequences in the sample specify the same CDR3. The rearrangement links TRBV30 to TRBJ2-1; 7 bases are a match to TRBD2. Germline trimming cut 3 bases from V and 4 bases from J; bases unmatched to any gene: 3. CDR1 and CDR2 (germline): GTSNPN, SVGIG (reference sequence). The CDR3 runs 13 residues. The CDR3 reads CAWSGGSYNEQFF. CDR3 nucleotide sequence: TGTGCCTGGAGCGGCGGGAGTTACAATGAGCAGTTCTTC.

The rearrangement uses TRBV9 and TRBJ2-7; 9 bases are a match to TRBD1. V lost 3 bases and J lost 5; bases outside the gene matches: 9. Germline lookup yields CDR1 SGDLS and CDR2 YYNGEE. CDR3 size: 15 residues. DNA for the CDR3: TGTGCCAGCAGCGCTGGACAGGGGATGAGTAACGAGCAGTACTTC. Its protein product is CASSAGQGMSNEQYF.

The gene calls are TRBV25-1 and TRBJ1-5; D remains ambiguous. This CDR3 has 15 residues. The germline gives CDR1 MGHDK, CDR2 SYGVNS. The V gene lost 3 bases and the J gene lost 7 bases, with 16 bases spanning the gap. CDR3 region: CASSDPPPAGQPQHF. CDR3 bases: TGTGCCAGCAGTGACCCCCCCCCGGCCGGCCAGCCCCAGCATTTT.

In the case of this clone: This specimen includes other DNA sequences encoding the same CDR3. This chain uses TRBV27 with TRBJ2-2; tentatively, D is TRBD1 (5 bases). V lost 3 bases and J 7 bases, leaving 12 bases between the germline ends. Per germline, CDR1 MNHEY and CDR2 SMNVEV (reference sequence). The CDR3 length is 14 residues. The CDR3 here is CASSFGQGVGELFF. In DNA, the CDR3 is TGTGCCAGCAGTTTCGGCCAGGGTGTCGGGGAGCTGTTTTTT.

The genes are TRBV13 and TRBJ2-7, with D possibly called TRBD1 or TRBD2 (6 bases each). Germline-derived CDR1 and CDR2 are PRHDT and FYEKMQ (reference sequence). Deletions cut 7 bases from V and 7 bases from J, with 20 bases between. This CDR3 is built from 14 residues. The CDR3 loop reads CASTLEGGRVEQYF. CDR3 nucleotide sequence: TGTGCCAGCACCCTCGAGGGGGGCAGGGTGGAGCAGTACTTC. Full variable domain (remainder filled in from reference TRBV13 and TRBJ2-7): AAGVIQSPRHLIKEKRETATLKCYPIPRHDTVYWYQQGPGQDPQFLISFYEKMQSDKGSIPDRFSAQQFSDYHSELNMSSLELGDSALYFCASTLEGGRVEQYFGPGTRLTVT.

Remarks on this clone: Other DNA sequences in this sample translate to the same CDR3. J is TRBJ2-7 and V is TRBV5-1, with 10 bases that match TRBD2. This CDR3 is 13 amino acids long. Germline CDR1 reads SGHRS; CDR2 reads YFSETQ. The V and J ends lost 4 bases and 4 bases, in that order; junction bases with no gene match: 2. CDR3 amino acids: CASSQGLAYEQYF. CDR3 coding DNA: TGCGCCAGCAGCCAGGGACTAGCGTACGAGCAGTACTTC.

The J gene is TRBJ2-2, the V gene TRBV27; 7 nucleotides line up with TRBD1. CDR3 size: 14 residues. In germline, CDR1 is MNHEY, CDR2 SMNVEV (reference sequence). The junction had 6 bases not matched to a gene; V was cut back by 5 bases and J by 6 bases. CDR3 nucleotides: TGTGCCAGCAGTCCGACAGGGTTGGCCGGGGAGCTGTTTTTT. Translation gives CASSPTGLAGELFF.

V gene TRBV10-3 combines with J gene TRBJ2-2, with TRBD1 as a possible D gene (5 bases). Trimming removed 7 bases at V and 4 bases at J, with 10 bases between. This CDR3 region has 13 residues. The germline V gene encodes CDR1 ENHRY and CDR2 SYGVKD. The CDR3 here is CAIIDSSTGELFF. CDR3 nucleotides: TGTGCCATCATTGACAGTTCCACCGGGGAGCTGTTTTTT.

The J gene is TRBJ2-5, the V gene TRBV15; D gene ambiguous. V was clipped by 0 bases and J by 5 bases, with 7 bases between them. Germline V gives CDR1 LNHNV, CDR2 YYDKDF (reference sequence). CDR3 size: 13 residues. The CDR3 DNA follows: TGTGCCACCAGCAGAGATTTCGGGGAGACCCAGTACTTC. Protein sequence: CATSRDFGETQYF.

This clone has a single count. This chain links TRBV27 with TRBJ1-6; D gene uncertain. Trimming removed 2 bases at V and 3 bases at J, with 5 bases between. The CDR3 sequence is 14 residues long. CDR1 and CDR2 from the germline V gene are MNHEY and SMNVEV (reference sequence). This CDR3 is CASSLKSYNSPLHF. In DNA, the CDR3 is TGTGCCAGCAGTTTAAAGAGCTATAATTCACCCCTCCACTTT.

This chain uses TRBV6-1 with TRBJ2-3; D unresolved. V lost 11 bases, J lost 0 bases, and 18 bases lay in between. CDR3 length equals 15 residues. Germline V gene lookup returns CDR1 MNHNS and CDR2 SASEGT. The DNA of the CDR3 is TGTGCCGGCTCAATCCTGACCACTAGCACAGATACGCAGTATTTT. Translation: CAGSILTTSTDTQYF.

The chain has TRBV7-9 and TRBJ2-1, with 9 bases that match TRBD2. This CDR3 is built from 18 residues. Germline CDR1 and CDR2: SEHNR and FQNEAQ (reference sequence). V dropped 5 bases and J dropped 0; count of bases not matched to a gene: 11. The CDR3 loop is CASSPRGAGGYSYNEQFF. CDR3 DNA sequence: TGTGCCAGCAGCCCCCGGGGGGCGGGAGGGTACTCCTACAATGAGCAGTTCTTC.

This sequence joins TRBV28 and TRBJ1-4; D gene uncertain. V lost 1 base, J lost 7 bases, and 13 bases lay in between. The germline V gene has CDR1 MDHEN and CDR2 SYDVKM. The CDR3 spans 15 residues. CDR3 in DNA: TGTGCCAGCAGTTTATACGGGCCGCGGGCTGAAAAACTGTTTTTT. Translated: CASSLYGPRAEKLFF. The whole variable domain, remainder taken from reference TRBV28 and TRBJ1-4, is DVKVTQSSRYLVKRTGEKVFLECVQDMDHENMFWYRQDPGLGLRLIYFSYDVKMKEKGDIPEGYSVSREKKERFSLILESASTNQTSMYLCASSLYGPRAEKLFFGSGTQLSVL.

The V gene is TRBV27, the J gene TRBJ2-3; no clear D gene. V lost 5 bases to trimming and J lost 0 bases, with 9 bases between them. Germline values: CDR1 MNHEY, CDR2 SMNVEV (reference sequence). There are 14 residues in the CDR3. DNA of the CDR3: TGTGCCAGCAGTCAGTCGGACAGCACAGATACGCAGTATTTT. Translation: CASSQSDSTDTQYF.

This clone was observed once. This rearrangement joins TRBV6-1 to TRBJ2-3; D gene ambiguous. The CDR3 consists of 14 residues. With 6 bases removed from V and 4 bases from J, the gap between germline ends came to 14 bases. Looked up from germline, CDR1 is MNHNS and CDR2 is SASEGT. The CDR3 reads CASSLDSLSDTQYF. CDR3 DNA sequence: TGTGCCAGCAGCCTAGATTCTTTATCAGATACGCAGTATTTT.